Detailed here is one T cell receptor (beta chain). Per the authors' pipeline: Amplification from reference gene primers served as the basis for estimated nucleated cell counts. Libraries were prepared by immunoSEQ multiplex PCR; TCRdb keeps only in-frame clonotypes and omits some of them. The V and J calls and clone size come from that table; D and trimming were worked out from the DNA. Of a few hundred thousand clones listed, approximately 88% were seen once; the top ten hold under 8%. These data originate in a study of blood T cell repertoires in COVID-19. Whole-study context: Samples representing acute and convalescent COVID-19 were sourced from the United States, Italy and Spain. In each case, the material was cDNA or gDNA derived from T cells, B-cell-depleted T cells, or PBMCs.

The CDR3 is made up of 13 amino acids. Unmatched junction bases numbered 1, after V lost 6 bases and J lost 6 bases. The V and J genes are TRBV12-3 or TRBV12-4 and TRBJ1-5, with 11 nucleotides matching TRBD1. Sequencing was carried out using peripheral blood. The receptor's source is a young woman who had recovered from COVID-19. This CDR3 is CASRGQGGQPQHF. CDR3 bases: TGTGCCAGCAGGGGACAGGGGGGTCAGCCCCAGCATTTT.